A single sample gave rise to the 19 T cell receptor beta chains below, sequenced in a study of control samples from healthy donors and cancer patients. Only in-frame clones appear in the TCRdb table, and some are missing; sequencing was by immunoSEQ multiplex PCR. The profile shows 150,000 or so clones, 85% to 95% of them singletons. Source material: blood. The receptor set was obtained from a woman aged 60 to 75 in good health.

The chain combines TRBV19 with TRBJ1-6; no clear D. V was cut by 4 bases and J by 11 bases, with 12 bases left in between. The length of the CDR3 is 13 residues. Germline-derived CDR1 and CDR2 are LNHDA and SQIVND (reference sequence). CDR3 bases: TGTGCCAGTAGTAGGGGATTTGAGACACCCCTCCACTTT. This codes for CASSRGFETPLHF. Drawing the rest from reference TRBV19 and TRBJ1-6, the complete variable domain is DGGITQSPKYLFRKEGQNVTLSCEQNLNHDAMYWYRQDPGQGLRLIYYSQIVNDFQKGDIAEGYSVSREKKESFPLTVTSAQKNPTAFYLCASSRGFETPLHFGNGTRLTVT.

This chain joins TRBV7-2 and TRBJ1-1; possible D gene TRBD1, 5 bases. Germline-derived CDR1 and CDR2 are SGHTA and FQGNSA. This CDR3 region has 15 residues. The V end was cut by 5 bases, the J end by 2 bases, with 15 bases between. CDR3 nucleotide sequence: TGTGCCAGCAGCCGCAGGGATTCGGTAAACACTGAAGCTTTCTTT. It is translated as CASSRRDSVNTEAFF.

This clone was recorded once. The chain couples TRBV6-2 or TRBV6-3 to TRBJ1-5; possible D gene TRBD1, 6 bases. Looked up from germline, CDR1 is MNHEY and CDR2 is SVGEGT. This CDR3 has 13 amino acids. Trimming stripped 2 bases from V and 7 bases from J, with 9 bases between. This chain's CDR3 is CASSYRRGQPQHF. In DNA form, the CDR3 reads TGTGCCAGCAGTTACCGCAGGGGACAGCCCCAGCATTTT.

The chain is built from TRBV4-3 and TRBJ1-2; D ambiguous. The germline gives CDR1 LGHNA, CDR2 YSLEER. V was cut by 0 bases and J by 4 bases, with 12 bases left in between. This CDR3 has 15 amino acids. CDR3 in DNA: TGCGCCAGCAGCCAAGATCGCGGCAGGCTCTATGGCTACACCTTC. It encodes CASSQDRGRLYGYTF.

The CDR3 sequence: CASSRLRGGVPKNIQYF. In DNA form, the CDR3 reads TGTGCCAGCAGCCGACTTCGCGGGGGGGTACCCAAAAACATTCAGTACTTC. This chain uses TRBV3-1 (or the pseudogene TRBV3-2) with TRBJ2-4, with 9 bases lining up with TRBD2. The germline V gene encodes CDR1 LGHDT and CDR2 YNNKEL (reference sequence). V trimming: 4 bases; J trimming: 2 bases; junction bases outside the gene matches: 9. CDR3 length: 17 residues.

The chain uses TRBV9 and TRBJ2-5; D gene uncertain. V dropped 1 base and J dropped 1 base, with 5 bases sitting between them. In germline, CDR1 is SGDLS, CDR2 YYNGEE. The CDR3 length is 13 residues. This chain's CDR3 is CASSVSSQETQYF. CDR3 coding DNA: TGTGCCAGCAGCGTATCTTCCCAAGAGACCCAGTACTTC. The full variable domain, completed using reference TRBV9 and TRBJ2-5, is DSGVTQTPKHLITATGQRVTLRCSPRSGDLSVYWYQQSLDQGLQFLIQYYNGEERAKGNILERFSAQQFPDLHSELNLSSLELGDSALYFCASSVSSQETQYFGPGTRLLVL.

The rearrangement joins TRBV18 to TRBJ2-5; no clear D gene. V gave up 4 bases and J gave up 5 bases, with 11 bases separating them. There are 13 residues in the CDR3. Germline V gene data show CDR1 as KGHSH and CDR2 as LQKENI. DNA for the CDR3: TGTGCCAGCTCACGGGCGGAACTGGAGACCCAGTACTTC. Translated: CASSRAELETQYF.

V and J are TRBV28 and TRBJ2-1; TRBD1 is a possible D gene (6 bases). The CDR3 is 15 residues long. In germline, CDR1 is MDHEN, CDR2 SYDVKM. Trimming pared 6 bases from V and 5 bases from J, leaving 17 bases between. The CDR3 sequence is CASRSHRVGDNEQFF. The CDR3 coding sequence is TGTGCCAGCAGGTCACACAGGGTTGGGGACAATGAGCAGTTCTTC. Supplemented by reference TRBV28 and TRBJ2-1, the full variable domain reads DVKVTQSSRYLVKRTGEKVFLECVQDMDHENMFWYRQDPGLGLRLIYFSYDVKMKEKGDIPEGYSVSREKKERFSLILESASTNQTSMYLCASRSHRVGDNEQFFGPGTRLTVL.

The CDR3 DNA reads TGTGCCAGCTCGCGAGAGGGGGGGGCGAATGGCTACACCTTC. Encoded protein: CASSREGGANGYTF. This rearrangement joins TRBV25-1 to TRBJ1-2, with a weak D call TRBD1 (6 bases). Germline V gene lookup returns CDR1 MGHDK and CDR2 SYGVNS. The CDR3 spans 14 residues. The V end lost 8 bases, the J end lost 6 bases, and 19 bases lay between the germline ends.

As to this clone: This CDR3 is missing its conserved last phenylalanine or tryptophan, likely due to a read error. The gene calls are TRBV7-9 and TRBJ1-1; no reliable D call. V lost 3 bases to trimming and J lost 10 bases, with 21 bases between them. Germline CDR1 and CDR2: SEHNR and FQNEAQ (reference sequence). This CDR3 region has 15 residues. CDR3: CASSFATAMNPAAFL. The DNA of the CDR3 is TGTGCCAGCAGCTTCGCCACAGCAATGAACCCTGCAGCTTTCCTT.

The chain has TRBV10-3 and TRBJ2-7; no clear D gene. The CDR3 length is 14 residues. Trimming removed 0 bases at V and 2 bases at J, with 8 bases between. Germline V lookup: CDR1 ENHRY, CDR2 SYGVKD. In DNA, the CDR3 is TGTGCCATCAGTGAGTCTGCCTACCCCTACGAGCAGTACTTC. It encodes CAISESAYPYEQYF.

V gene TRBV4-3 combines with J gene TRBJ1-6; D gene uncertain. V lost 0 bases, J lost 7 bases, and 16 bases lay in between. This CDR3 region has 17 residues. Germline assignment: CDR1 LGHNA and CDR2 YSLEER. The CDR3: CASSQDIGSPRNSPLHF. In DNA form, the CDR3 reads TGCGCCAGCAGCCAAGATATAGGCAGCCCCAGGAATTCACCCCTCCACTTT.

The CDR3 here is CASSRGEGTGANVLTF. The CDR3 coding sequence is TGTGCCAGTAGCCGGGGGGAGGGCACAGGGGCCAACGTCCTGACTTTC. The chain links TRBV19 to TRBJ2-6; TRBD2 agrees at 7 bases. CDR3 length: 16 residues. J lost 4 bases, V lost 6 bases, and 9 bases had no gene match. Per the germline V gene, CDR1 is LNHDA and CDR2 is SQIVND (reference sequence).

The chain is built from TRBV5-1 and TRBJ1-5; 7 bases align to TRBD1. Per germline, CDR1 SGHRS and CDR2 YFSETQ. V was pared by 1 base and J by 5 bases, with 6 bases of the junction left unmatched. This CDR3 is built from 15 residues. CDR3 sequence: CASSLSGGRDQPQHF. The CDR3 nucleotides read TGCGCCAGCAGCTTGTCAGGGGGTAGGGATCAGCCCCAGCATTTT.

The chain joins TRBV6-6 to TRBJ2-2, with D maybe TRBD1 (5 bases). The CDR3 is made up of 16 amino acids. The germline V gene encodes CDR1 MNHNY and CDR2 SVGAGI (reference sequence). V shed 6 bases and J shed 3 bases, with 17 bases lying between them. CDR3 sequence: CASRLNPGWDTGELFF. The CDR3, as DNA: TGTGCCAGCAGGCTCAACCCAGGGTGGGACACCGGGGAGCTGTTTTTT.

The V and J genes are TRBV7-9 and TRBJ2-2; D is unclear. Germline values: CDR1 SEHNR, CDR2 FQNEAQ (reference sequence). This CDR3 contains 11 residues. V lost 2 bases and J lost 6, with 1 base in between. CDR3 amino acids: CASSLSGELFF. The DNA for the CDR3 is TGTGCCAGCAGCTTATCCGGGGAGCTGTTTTTT.

J is TRBJ2-7 and V is TRBV7-2; D not certain. This CDR3 spans 16 amino acids. In germline, CDR1 is SGHTA, CDR2 FQGNSA. V lost 6 bases and J 2 bases, leaving 20 bases between the germline ends. The CDR3 reads CASSLNNRGPAYEQYF. Here the CDR3 DNA reads TGTGCCAGCAGTCTTAATAACAGAGGACCCGCCTACGAGCAGTACTTC.

This clone was counted a single time. V and J are TRBV10-1 and TRBJ2-2, with D hard to call. Germline CDR1 WNHNN, CDR2 SYGVQD (reference sequence). The CDR3 sequence is 13 residues long. The germline V and J ends were trimmed by 5 bases and 4 bases, with 8 bases remaining between them. The CDR3 spells CASSRVSTGELFF. The CDR3 DNA reads TGCGCCAGCAGTAGGGTCAGCACCGGGGAGCTGTTTTTT.

This chain uses TRBV7-9 with TRBJ1-1; TRBD1 aligns across 11 bases. This CDR3 is 15 amino acids long. Per germline, CDR1 SEHNR and CDR2 FQNEAQ (reference sequence). J was trimmed by 11 bases and V by 10 bases; bases with no gene match: 18. This chain's CDR3 is CATLPADRGRLGAFF. DNA of the CDR3: TGTGCCACCCTTCCCGCGGACAGGGGGCGCCTAGGGGCTTTCTTT.